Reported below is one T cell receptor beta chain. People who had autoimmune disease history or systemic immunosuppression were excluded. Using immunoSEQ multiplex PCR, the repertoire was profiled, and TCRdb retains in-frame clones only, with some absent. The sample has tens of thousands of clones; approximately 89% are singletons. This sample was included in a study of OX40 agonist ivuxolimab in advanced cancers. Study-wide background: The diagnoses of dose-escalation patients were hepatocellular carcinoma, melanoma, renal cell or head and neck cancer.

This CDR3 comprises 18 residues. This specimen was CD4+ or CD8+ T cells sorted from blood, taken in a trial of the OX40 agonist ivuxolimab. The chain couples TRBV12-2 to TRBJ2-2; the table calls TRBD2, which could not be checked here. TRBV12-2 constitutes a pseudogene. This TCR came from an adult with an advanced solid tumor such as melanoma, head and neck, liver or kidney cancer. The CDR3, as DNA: TGTGCAAGTCGCGACCGGACTAGCGGGGGGACGAACACCGGGGAGCTGTTTTTT. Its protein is CASRDRTSGGTNTGELFF.